The sequence of this TCR beta chain was determined in a study of T-cell memory formation after mild COVID-19. Comment on this clonotype: Its cognate antigen is unknown.

Study-level points and caveats: The SARS-CoV-2 specificity of second-wave clones reaching peak at day 37 remained unverified.

TCR alpha and TCR beta cDNA libraries carrying sample barcodes and UMIs were produced by 5'RACE using constant-segment primers. TCRdb re-derived calls from the 5' RACE reads in MiXCR, one entry per CDR3 protein. Counted here are about 600,000 distinct CDR3 sequences, 20% to 25% occurring once; the ten biggest clones make up about 8.2%. Trimming took off 4 bases at V and 6 bases at J, with 12 bases between the two ends. This CDR3 region has 14 residues. Germline V gene sequence: CDR1 SGHDN, CDR2 FVKESK. The chain is built from TRBV14 and TRBJ2-2; no clear D gene. This clonotype was obtained from an adult woman who had mild COVID-19 (a few samples of this study predate the infection). Cell type and time point are not known. Sequenced input: PBMCs or a T cell subset sorted from them (not recorded which). The CDR3 region has the DNA TGTGCCAGCAGCCCGAGTTGGCTCGCCGGGGAGCTGTTTTTT. It translates to CASSPSWLAGELFF.